Here is one TCR beta chain with its context. The germline V gene encodes CDR1 LGHDT and CDR2 YNNKEL (reference sequence). The CDR3 is 13 residues long. V was pared by 1 base and J by 5 bases, with 5 bases between. Together with a sample-barcoded 5' primer, a J-beta primer mix was included in a second PCR lasting about 7 to 12 cycles. Using its own MiXCR run on the 5' RACE reads, TCRdb lists one record per CDR3 protein. The sample shows just over 1 million distinct CDR3 sequences, under 55% of them seen only once. The data were obtained in a study of blood T cells in healthy people across ages. V and J are TRBV3-1 and TRBJ1-4; D gene ambiguous. The sequenced sample consisted of blood. The sequence was collected from a woman aged 60-70 years in good health. CDR3 in DNA: TGTGCCAGCAGCCAAGTCGGCAATGAAAAACTGTTTTTT. It specifies CASSQVGNEKLFF.